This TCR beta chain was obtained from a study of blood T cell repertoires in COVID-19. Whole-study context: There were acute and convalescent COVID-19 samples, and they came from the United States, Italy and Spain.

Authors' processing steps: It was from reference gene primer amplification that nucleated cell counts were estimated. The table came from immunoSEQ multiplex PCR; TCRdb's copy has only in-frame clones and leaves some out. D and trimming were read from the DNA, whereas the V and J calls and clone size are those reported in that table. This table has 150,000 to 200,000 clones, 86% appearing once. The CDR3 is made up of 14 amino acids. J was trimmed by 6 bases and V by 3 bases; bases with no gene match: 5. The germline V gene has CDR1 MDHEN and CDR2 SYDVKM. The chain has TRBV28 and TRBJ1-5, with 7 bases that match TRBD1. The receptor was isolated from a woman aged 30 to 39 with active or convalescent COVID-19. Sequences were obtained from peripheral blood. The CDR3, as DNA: TGTGCCAGCAGTTTTTCAGGGGGGACTCAGCCCCAGCATTTT. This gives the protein CASSFSGGTQPQHF. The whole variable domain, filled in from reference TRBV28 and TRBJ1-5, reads DVKVTQSSRYLVKRTGEKVFLECVQDMDHENMFWYRQDPGLGLRLIYFSYDVKMKEKGDIPEGYSVSREKKERFSLILESASTNQTSMYLCASSFSGGTQPQHFGDGTRLSIL.